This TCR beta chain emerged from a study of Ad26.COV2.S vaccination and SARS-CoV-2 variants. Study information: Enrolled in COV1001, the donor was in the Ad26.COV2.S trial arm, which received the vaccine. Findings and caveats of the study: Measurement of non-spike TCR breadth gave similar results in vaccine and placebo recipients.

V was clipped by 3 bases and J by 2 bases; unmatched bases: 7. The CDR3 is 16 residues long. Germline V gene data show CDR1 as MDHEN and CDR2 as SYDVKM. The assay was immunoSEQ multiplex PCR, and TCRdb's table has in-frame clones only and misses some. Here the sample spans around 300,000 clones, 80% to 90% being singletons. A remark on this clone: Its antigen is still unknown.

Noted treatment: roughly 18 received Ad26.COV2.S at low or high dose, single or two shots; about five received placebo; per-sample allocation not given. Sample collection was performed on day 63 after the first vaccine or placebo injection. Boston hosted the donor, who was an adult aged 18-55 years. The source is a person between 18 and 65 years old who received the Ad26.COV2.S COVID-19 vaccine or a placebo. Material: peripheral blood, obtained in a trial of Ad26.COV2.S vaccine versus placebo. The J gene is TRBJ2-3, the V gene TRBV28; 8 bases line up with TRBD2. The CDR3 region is CASSFPAGAPTDTQYF. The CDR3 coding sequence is TGTGCCAGCAGTTTCCCAGCGGGGGCCCCCACAGATACGCAGTATTTT.